This TCR beta chain was captured in a study of T cell changes during pregnancy in multiple sclerosis. The germline V gene has CDR1 PRHDT and CDR2 FYEKMQ (reference sequence). The V gene end was trimmed by 5 bases and the J gene end by 7 bases; junction bases not matched to a gene: 6. This CDR3 has 13 amino acids. This clone was detected once. TCRdb's copy holds only in-frame clones and misses some; the assay was immunoSEQ multiplex PCR. Of tens of thousands of clones in the sample, roughly 89% were seen once. The TCR was taken from a female donor with multiple sclerosis, enrolled in a pregnancy study. The input for sequencing was CD8+ T cells from peripheral blood mononuclear cells, taken in the second trimester of pregnancy. The V call is TRBV13, the J call TRBJ1-1; the match to TRBD1 covers 8 bases. The CDR3 reads CASSDGTGREAFF. CDR3 coding DNA: TGTGCCAGCAGCGACGGGACAGGCCGTGAAGCTTTCTTT.